A selection of T cell receptor beta chains follows, all from one sample in a study of T cells in Graves' hyperthyroidism and ophthalmopathy. TCRdb reprocessed the multiplex PCR reads via MiXCR and lists one record per CDR3 protein. This sample yields roughly 98,000 distinct CDR3 sequences, of which 35% to 45% are seen a single time; 9.5% to 13% belongs to the top ten. The sequencing input was peripheral blood or thyroid tissue (not recorded which). These receptors originate from a woman in her 30s with Graves' hyperthyroidism. Both conserved end residues are part of each CDR3.

v_call cdr3_aa
TRBV5-6 CASSFDEMAEAFF
TRBV6-1 CASSGTGGAYEQYF
TRBV24-1 CATSDRLAGGPPDTQYF
TRBV10-3 CAISPLSRGRRHSNQPQHF
TRBV7-9 CASSLDRNNSPLHF
TRBV7-9 CASSSPVGAWETQYF
TRBV10-3 CAISRDKGNEQYF
TRBV11-2 CASSLTGGYDNGYTF
TRBV12-3/TRBV12-4 CASSLRQGGYTF
TRBV29-1 CSVYEETQYF
TRBV11-1 CASSWTSGMAQYF
TRBV5-1 CASSLDVAGGSPLHF
TRBV30 CAWSPRREFVTGELFF
TRBV20-1 CSARTRNGELFF
TRBV12-3/TRBV12-4 CASSLEGLQETQYF
TRBV5-1 CASSRTEYGYTF
TRBV5-1 CASSLRPFGDTMPHEQYF
TRBV12-3/TRBV12-4 CASSSIVDEQYF
TRBV28 CASNAGQITSYGQYF
TRBV28 CASSRITEAFF
TRBV6-1 CASSVRVYSNQPQHF
TRBV7-8 CASSLAPKSTQYF
TRBV7-8 CASSLSHLGTGELFF
TRBV2 CASPRAQGTAYGYTF